The present entry profiles one TCR beta chain with its context. This sample includes further DNA sequences coding for the same CDR3. In the study's own analysis: The assay estimated nucleated cells by amplifying reference gene primers. Clones were sequenced by immunoSEQ multiplex PCR, and TCRdb holds only the in-frame ones, with some missing. V, J and clone size are those of that table, while D and trimming were read from the DNA. The data contain a few hundred thousand clones, about 90% of them singletons. These data are taken from a study of blood T cell repertoires in COVID-19. The sample taken for sequencing was peripheral blood. This receptor was identified in a woman in her fifties or sixties with COVID-19, enrolled during active disease.

The CDR3 here is CASSLALAGTDTQYF. In DNA form, the CDR3 reads TGTGCCAGCAGCTTAGCGCTTGCGGGCACAGATACGCAGTATTTT. The V call is TRBV7-2, the J call TRBJ2-3; D ambiguous. The V end lost 0 bases, the J end lost 1 base, and 8 bases lay between the germline ends. This CDR3 contains 15 residues. Germline assignment: CDR1 SGHTA and CDR2 FQGNSA. The full variable domain, with the rest looked up from reference TRBV7-2 and TRBJ2-3, is GAGVSQSPSNKVTEKGKDVELRCDPISGHTALYWYRQSLGQGLEFLIYFQGNSAPDKSGLPSDRFSAERTGGSVSTLTIQRTQQEDSAVYLCASSLALAGTDTQYFGPGTRLTVL.